The rows below give T cell receptor beta chains drawn from one sample of a study of pediatric ulcerative colitis. This table comes from immunoSEQ multiplex PCR, and its TCRdb copy is limited to in-frame clones, with some not included. The profile shows under 30,000 clones, about 67% of them singletons. Input material: gut tissue. These receptors were taken from a boy younger than 18 with severe ulcerative colitis. CDR3s include the opening cysteine and the closing phenylalanine or tryptophan.

V gene	J gene	CDR3 protein
TRBV10-2	TRBJ1-5	CASSESGVGQPQHF
TRBV4-3	TRBJ2-7	CASSQAEGRISSYEQYF
TRBV27	TRBJ2-3	CASSLLRPSTDTQYF
TRBV2	TRBJ2-2	CASKEGVNTGELFF
TRBV25-1	TRBJ2-2	CASNQADGELFF
TRBV4-2	TRBJ2-7	CASSQDWEGSYEQYF
TRBV6-5	TRBJ1-4	CASSEGTEAEKLFF
TRBV20-1	TRBJ2-7	CSAAEYYEQYF
TRBV2	TRBJ1-2	CASSVTLFRHPEDNYGYTF
TRBV6-1	TRBJ1-1	CASSDPLPISTGWGTFF
TRBV6-1	TRBJ2-3	CASSEASGSPDTQYF
TRBV7-2	NA	CASSLERGPYEQYF
TRBV6-1	TRBJ1-3	CASSGDRGSGNTIYF
TRBV21-1	TRBJ2-3	CASPKRQPPWGDTQYF
TRBV7-2	TRBJ2-7	CASSFTGGSYEQYF
TRBV27	TRBJ2-3	CASSPLIAGGTDTQYF
TRBV19	TRBJ2-7	CASTPGTSGSGNSYEQYF
TRBV10-3	TRBJ1-1	CAIRDRPNTEAFF
TRBV6-5	TRBJ1-1	CASTFSRTVSEAFF
TRBV7-9	TRBJ2-4	CATFKGAKNIQYF
TRBV6-1	TRBJ1-1	CASSEIDSTEAFF
TRBV7-2	TRBJ2-1	CASSQWGGGSSYNEQFF
TRBV5-1	TRBJ2-3	CASSPPSGSSTDTQYF
TRBV6-5	TRBJ1-2	CASSYGGSSLYEGYTF
TRBV5-1	TRBJ2-7	CASSLEGFSAYEQYF
TRBV4-1	TRBJ2-1	CASSQDGAGLYNEQFF
TRBV18	TRBJ1-1	CASSVNRDTEAFF
TRBV7-2	TRBJ2-3	CASSLGGLAGSDTQYF
TRBV5-1	TRBJ2-1	CASSSDGQAVNEQFF
TRBV6-6	TRBJ1-2	CASYGDSYGYTF
TRBV7-9	TRBJ2-2	CASSILASGELFF